This T cell receptor (beta chain) was retrieved from a study of T cells after yellow fever vaccination. Generation of TCR cDNA used 5'RACE template switching (which added a universal primer site and UMIs). TCRdb re-called the 5' RACE reads through MiXCR, storing one row per CDR3 protein. The profile shows around 300,000 distinct CDR3 sequences, 3.5% to 4.5% of them singletons. The CDR3 contains 13 residues. Trimming left V 0 bases short and J 0 bases short, with 4 bases between. In germline, CDR1 is DFQATT, CDR2 SNEGSKA (reference sequence). To note about this clonotype: Its antigen is unknown.

Study-level findings and limits: Post-booster repertoires again held most primary-vaccination clones (roughly 95% CD4, roughly 88% CD8). Sorted repertoires could include abundant contaminating clonotypes from bulk cells.

This chain connects TRBV20-1 to TRBJ2-3; D is undetermined. The TCR originated in a man between 18 and 35 years old who received the YFV17D yellow fever vaccine. This specimen consisted of PBMCs, obtained 15 days after the yellow fever booster vaccination. CDR3 nucleotides: TGCAGTGCTAGAGACGTGAGCACAGATACGCAGTATTTT. Translated, it gives CSARDVSTDTQYF.